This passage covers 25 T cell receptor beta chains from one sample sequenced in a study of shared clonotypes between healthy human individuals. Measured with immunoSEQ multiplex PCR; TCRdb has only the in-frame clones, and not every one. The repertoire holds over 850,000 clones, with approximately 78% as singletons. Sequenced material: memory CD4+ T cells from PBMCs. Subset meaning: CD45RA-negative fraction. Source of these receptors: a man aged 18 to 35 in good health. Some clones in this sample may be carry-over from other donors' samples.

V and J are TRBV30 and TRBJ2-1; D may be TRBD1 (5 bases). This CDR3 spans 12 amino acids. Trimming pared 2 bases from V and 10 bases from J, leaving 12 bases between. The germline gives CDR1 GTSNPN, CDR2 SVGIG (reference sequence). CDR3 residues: CAWSKGQEEQFF. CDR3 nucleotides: TGTGCCTGGAGTAAGGGGCAGGAGGAGCAGTTCTTC.

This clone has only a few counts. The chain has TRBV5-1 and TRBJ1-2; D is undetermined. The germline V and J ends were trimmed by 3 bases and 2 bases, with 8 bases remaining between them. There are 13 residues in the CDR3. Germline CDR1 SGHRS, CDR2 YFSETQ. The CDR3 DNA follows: TGCGCCAGCAGCTATGGAGGGAACTATGGCTACACCTTC. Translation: CASSYGGNYGYTF.

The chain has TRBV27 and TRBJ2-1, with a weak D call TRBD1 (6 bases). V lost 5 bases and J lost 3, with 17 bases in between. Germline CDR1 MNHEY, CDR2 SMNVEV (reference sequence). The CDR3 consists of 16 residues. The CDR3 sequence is CASSPGRQAFYNEQFF. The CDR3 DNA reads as TGTGCCAGCAGTCCAGGACGACAGGCGTTCTACAATGAGCAGTTCTTC.

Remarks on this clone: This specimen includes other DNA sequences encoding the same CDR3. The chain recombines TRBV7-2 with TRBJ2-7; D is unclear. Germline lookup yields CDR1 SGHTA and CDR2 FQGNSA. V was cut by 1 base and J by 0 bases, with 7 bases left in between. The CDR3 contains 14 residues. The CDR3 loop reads CASSLGLHSYEQYF. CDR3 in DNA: TGTGCCAGCAGCTTAGGGCTACACTCCTACGAGCAGTACTTC.

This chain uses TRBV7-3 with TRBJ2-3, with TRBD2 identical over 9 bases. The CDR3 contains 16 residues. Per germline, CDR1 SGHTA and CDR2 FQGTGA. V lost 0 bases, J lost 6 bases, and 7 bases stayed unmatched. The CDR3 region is CASSLTQREAPDTQYF. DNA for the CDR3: TGTGCCAGCAGCTTAACCCAGCGGGAGGCTCCTGATACGCAGTATTTT. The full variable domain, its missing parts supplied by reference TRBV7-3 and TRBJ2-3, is GAGVSQTPSNKVTEKGKYVELRCDPISGHTALYWYRQSLGQGPEFLIYFQGTGAADDSGLPNDRFFAVRPEGSVSTLKIQRTERGDSAVYLCASSLTQREAPDTQYFGPGTRLTVL.

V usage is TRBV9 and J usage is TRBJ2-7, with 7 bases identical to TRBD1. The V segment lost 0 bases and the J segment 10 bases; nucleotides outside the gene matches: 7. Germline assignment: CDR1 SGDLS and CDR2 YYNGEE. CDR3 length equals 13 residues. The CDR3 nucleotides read TGTGCCAGCAGCGTAGACCCGGCAGGGGGACAGTACTTC. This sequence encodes CASSVDPAGGQYF.

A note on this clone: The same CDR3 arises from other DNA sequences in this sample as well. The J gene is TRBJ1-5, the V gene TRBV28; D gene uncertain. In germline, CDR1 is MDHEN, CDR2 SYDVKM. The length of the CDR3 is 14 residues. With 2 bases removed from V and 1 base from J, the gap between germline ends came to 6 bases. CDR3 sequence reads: CASSLPGSNQPQHF. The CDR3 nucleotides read TGTGCCAGCAGTTTACCGGGGAGCAATCAGCCCCAGCATTTT. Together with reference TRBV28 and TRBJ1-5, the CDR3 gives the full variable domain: DVKVTQSSRYLVKRTGEKVFLECVQDMDHENMFWYRQDPGLGLRLIYFSYDVKMKEKGDIPEGYSVSREKKERFSLILESASTNQTSMYLCASSLPGSNQPQHFGDGTRLSIL.

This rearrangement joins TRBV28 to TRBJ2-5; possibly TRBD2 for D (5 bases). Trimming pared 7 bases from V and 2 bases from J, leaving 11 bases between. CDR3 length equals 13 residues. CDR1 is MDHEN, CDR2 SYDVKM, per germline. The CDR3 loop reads CASTIRLQETQYF. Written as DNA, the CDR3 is TGTGCCAGCACCATACGACTACAAGAGACCCAGTACTTC.

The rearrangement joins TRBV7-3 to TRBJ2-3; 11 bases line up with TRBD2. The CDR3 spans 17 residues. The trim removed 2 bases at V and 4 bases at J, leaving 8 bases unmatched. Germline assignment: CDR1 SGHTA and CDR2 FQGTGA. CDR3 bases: TGTGCCAGCAGCTTAGGGCTTACTAGCGGGAGCCCAGATACGCAGTATTTT. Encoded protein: CASSLGLTSGSPDTQYF.

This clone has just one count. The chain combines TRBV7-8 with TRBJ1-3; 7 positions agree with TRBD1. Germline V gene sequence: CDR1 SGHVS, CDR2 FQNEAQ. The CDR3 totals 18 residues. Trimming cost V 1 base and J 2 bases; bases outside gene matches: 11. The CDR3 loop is CASSLVTSTGSPGNTIYF. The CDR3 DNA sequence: TGTGCCAGCAGCTTAGTAACCTCGACAGGGAGCCCTGGAAACACCATATATTTT.

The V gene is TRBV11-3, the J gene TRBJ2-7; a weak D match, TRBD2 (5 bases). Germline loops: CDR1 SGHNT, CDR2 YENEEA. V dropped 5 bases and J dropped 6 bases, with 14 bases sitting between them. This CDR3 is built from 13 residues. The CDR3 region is CASSGDYDGEQYF. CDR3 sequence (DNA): TGTGCCAGCAGCGGCGACTACGACGGCGAGCAGTACTTC.

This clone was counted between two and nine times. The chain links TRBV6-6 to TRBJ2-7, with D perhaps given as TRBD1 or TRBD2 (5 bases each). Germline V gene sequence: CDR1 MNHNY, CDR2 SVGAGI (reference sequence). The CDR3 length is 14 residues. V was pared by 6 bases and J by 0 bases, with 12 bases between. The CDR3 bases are TGTGCCAGCAGAGAACAGGACTTCTCCTACGAGCAGTACTTC. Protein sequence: CASREQDFSYEQYF.

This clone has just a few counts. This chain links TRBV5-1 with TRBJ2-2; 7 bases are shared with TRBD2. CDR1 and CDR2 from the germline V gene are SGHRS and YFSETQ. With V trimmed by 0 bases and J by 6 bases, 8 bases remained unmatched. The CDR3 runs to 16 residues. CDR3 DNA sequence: TGCGCCAGCAGCTTGGAGGCGGGAGCAGCTTCCGGGGAGCTGTTTTTT. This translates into CASSLEAGAASGELFF. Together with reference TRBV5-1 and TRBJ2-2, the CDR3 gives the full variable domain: KAGVTQTPRYLIKTRGQQVTLSCSPISGHRSVSWYQQTPGQGLQFLFEYFSETQRNKGNFPGRFSGRQFSNSRSEMNVSTLELGDSALYLCASSLEAGAASGELFFGEGSRLTVL.

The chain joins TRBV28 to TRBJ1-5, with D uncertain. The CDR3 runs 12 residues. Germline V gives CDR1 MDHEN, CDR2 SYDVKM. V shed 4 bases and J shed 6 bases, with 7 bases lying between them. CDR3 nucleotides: TGTGCCAGCAGTTCCGGGGTTCAGCCCCAGCATTTT. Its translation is CASSSGVQPQHF.

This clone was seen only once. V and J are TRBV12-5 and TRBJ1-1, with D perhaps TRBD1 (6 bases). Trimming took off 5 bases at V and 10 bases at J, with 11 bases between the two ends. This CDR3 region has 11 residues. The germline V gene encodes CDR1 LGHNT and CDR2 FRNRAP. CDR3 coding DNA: TGTGCTAGTGGTCTACAGGGTTTAGCTTTCTTT. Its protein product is CASGLQGLAFF.

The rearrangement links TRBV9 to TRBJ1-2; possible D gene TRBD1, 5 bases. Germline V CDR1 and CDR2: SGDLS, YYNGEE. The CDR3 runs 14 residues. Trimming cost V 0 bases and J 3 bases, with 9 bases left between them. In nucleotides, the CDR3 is TGTGCCAGCAGCGTAGGTGGGGACCACTATGGCTACACCTTC. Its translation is CASSVGGDHYGYTF.

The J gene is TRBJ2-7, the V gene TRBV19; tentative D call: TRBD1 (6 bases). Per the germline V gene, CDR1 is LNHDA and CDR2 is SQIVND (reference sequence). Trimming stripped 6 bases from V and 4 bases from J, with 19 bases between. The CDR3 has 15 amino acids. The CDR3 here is CASSHEGTRFYEQYF. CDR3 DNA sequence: TGTGCCAGTAGCCATGAGGGGACACGATTTTACGAGCAGTACTTC. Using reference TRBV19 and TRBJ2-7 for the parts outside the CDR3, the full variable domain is DGGITQSPKYLFRKEGQNVTLSCEQNLNHDAMYWYRQDPGQGLRLIYYSQIVNDFQKGDIAEGYSVSREKKESFPLTVTSAQKNPTAFYLCASSHEGTRFYEQYFGPGTRLTVT.

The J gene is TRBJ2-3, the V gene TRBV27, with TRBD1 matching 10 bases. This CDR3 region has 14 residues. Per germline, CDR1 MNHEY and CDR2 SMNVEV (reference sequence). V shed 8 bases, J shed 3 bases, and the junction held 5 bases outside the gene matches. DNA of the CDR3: TGTGCCAGCGGAAGGGACAGGGGTACAGATACGCAGTATTTT. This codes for CASGRDRGTDTQYF.

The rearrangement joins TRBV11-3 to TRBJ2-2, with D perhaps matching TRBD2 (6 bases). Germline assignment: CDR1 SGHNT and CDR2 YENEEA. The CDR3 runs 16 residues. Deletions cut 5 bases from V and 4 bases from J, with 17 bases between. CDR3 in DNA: TGTGCCAGCAGCACGGCGGGGCCGAGTAGCACCGGGGAGCTGTTTTTT. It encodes CASSTAGPSSTGELFF.

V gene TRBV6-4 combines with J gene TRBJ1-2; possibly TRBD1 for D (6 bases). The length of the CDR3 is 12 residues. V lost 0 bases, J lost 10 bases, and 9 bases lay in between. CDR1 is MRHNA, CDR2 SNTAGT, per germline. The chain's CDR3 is CASSDSHRAYTF. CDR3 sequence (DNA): TGTGCCAGCAGTGACTCGCACAGGGCCTACACCTTC.

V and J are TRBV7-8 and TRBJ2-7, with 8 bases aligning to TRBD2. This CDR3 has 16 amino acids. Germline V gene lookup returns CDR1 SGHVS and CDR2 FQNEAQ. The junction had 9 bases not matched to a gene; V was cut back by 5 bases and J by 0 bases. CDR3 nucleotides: TGTGCCAGCAGCCCCCGGGGGACTAGGCCCTCCTACGAGCAGTACTTC. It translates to CASSPRGTRPSYEQYF. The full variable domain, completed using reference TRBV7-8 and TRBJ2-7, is GAGVSQSPRYKVAKRGQDVALRCDPISGHVSLFWYQQALGQGPEFLTYFQNEAQLDKSGLPSDRFFAERPEGSVSTLKIQRTQQEDSAVYLCASSPRGTRPSYEQYFGPGTRLTVT.

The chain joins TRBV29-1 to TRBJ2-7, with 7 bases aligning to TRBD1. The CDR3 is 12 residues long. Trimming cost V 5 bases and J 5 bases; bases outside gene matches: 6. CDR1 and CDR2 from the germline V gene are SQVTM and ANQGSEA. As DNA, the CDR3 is TGCAGCGTTTCGAGACAGGGCCACGAGCAGTACTTC. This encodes CSVSRQGHEQYF.

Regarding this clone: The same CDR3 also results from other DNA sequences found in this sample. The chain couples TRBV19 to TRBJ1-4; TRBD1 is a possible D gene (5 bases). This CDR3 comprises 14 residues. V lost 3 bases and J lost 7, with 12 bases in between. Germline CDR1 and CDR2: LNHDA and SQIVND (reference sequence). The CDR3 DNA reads TGTGCCAGTAGTATCGGGGGGATCCGTGAAAAACTGTTTTTT. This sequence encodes CASSIGGIREKLFF. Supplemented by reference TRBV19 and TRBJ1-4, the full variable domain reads DGGITQSPKYLFRKEGQNVTLSCEQNLNHDAMYWYRQDPGQGLRLIYYSQIVNDFQKGDIAEGYSVSREKKESFPLTVTSAQKNPTAFYLCASSIGGIREKLFFGSGTQLSVL.

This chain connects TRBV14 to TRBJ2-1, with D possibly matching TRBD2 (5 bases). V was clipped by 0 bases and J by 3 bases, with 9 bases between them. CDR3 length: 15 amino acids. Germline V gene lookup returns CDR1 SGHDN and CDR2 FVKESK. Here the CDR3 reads CASSQEGAVYNEQFF. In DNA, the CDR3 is TGTGCCAGCAGCCAAGAGGGAGCGGTCTACAATGAGCAGTTCTTC.

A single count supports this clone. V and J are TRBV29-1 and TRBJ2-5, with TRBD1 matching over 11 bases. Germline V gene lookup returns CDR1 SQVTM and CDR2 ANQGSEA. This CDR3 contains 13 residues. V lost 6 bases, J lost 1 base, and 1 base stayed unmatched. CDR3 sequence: CSVGTGGQETQYF. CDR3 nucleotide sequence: TGCAGCGTGGGGACAGGGGGCCAAGAGACCCAGTACTTC.